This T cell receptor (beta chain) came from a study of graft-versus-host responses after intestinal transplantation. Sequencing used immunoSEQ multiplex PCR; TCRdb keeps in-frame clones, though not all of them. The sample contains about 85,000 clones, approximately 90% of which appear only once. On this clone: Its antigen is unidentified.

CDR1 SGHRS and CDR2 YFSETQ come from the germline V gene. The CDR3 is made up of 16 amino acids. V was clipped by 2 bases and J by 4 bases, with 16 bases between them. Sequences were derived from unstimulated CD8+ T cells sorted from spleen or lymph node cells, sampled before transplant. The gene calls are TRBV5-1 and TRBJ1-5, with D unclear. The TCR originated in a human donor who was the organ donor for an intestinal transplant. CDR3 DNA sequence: TGCGCCAGCAGCTTCAAGCCACACCTTATTAATCAGCCCCAGCATTTT. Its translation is CASSFKPHLINQPQHF.